The rows below give T cell receptor beta chains drawn from one sample of a study of cytomegalovirus exposure and HLA in healthy donors. Method: immunoSEQ multiplex PCR; TCRdb's copy keeps in-frame clones and lacks some. The sample lists 150,000 to 200,000 clones, about 79% occurring once. Sequencing used PBMCs. The receptors were gathered from a woman aged 45-60 years in good health and CMV-seronegative. CDR3s leave out the opening cysteine and the closing phenylalanine or tryptophan. D genes are given only for firm matches. Not all rows give a size; the values are once, few, many and, for expanded clones, a class.

V: TRBV6-1
J: TRBJ1-1
D: TRBD1
size: NA
CDR3: ASTVDRGLDEAF

V: TRBV11-2
J: TRBJ1-5
D: TRBD1
size: few
CDR3: ASSQDRGGNQPQH

V: TRBV2
J: TRBJ2-5
D: TRBD2
size: NA
CDR3: ASSEGRGDYQETQY

V: TRBV11-2
J: TRBJ2-2
D: TRBD2
size: NA
CDR3: ASSYGFREVITGELF

V: TRBV6-1
J: TRBJ1-2
D: NA
size: NA
CDR3: ASSEVSASYGYT

V: TRBV6-5
J: TRBJ2-7
D: NA
size: NA
CDR3: ASSYWGVGVSYEQY

V: TRBV5-1
J: TRBJ1-1
D: NA
size: few
CDR3: ASSVGVNTEAF

V: TRBV7-9
J: TRBJ2-3
D: NA
size: NA
CDR3: ASSLEAGSTDTQY

V: TRBV5-1
J: TRBJ2-1
D: NA
size: NA
CDR3: ASSSQAMSSYNEQF

V: TRBV19
J: TRBJ2-3
D: TRBD1
size: NA
CDR3: ASRGQGSPDTQY

V: TRBV28
J: TRBJ1-2
D: TRBD1
size: NA
CDR3: ASSPRTGRIHGYT

V: TRBV25-1
J: TRBJ1-2
D: NA
size: NA
CDR3: ASSEEGLNYGYT

V: TRBV27
J: TRBJ2-7
D: TRBD1
size: NA
CDR3: ASSSDRGEPYEQY

V: TRBV19
J: TRBJ2-7
D: NA
size: NA
CDR3: ASSIWRGGGYEQY

V: TRBV28
J: TRBJ2-1
D: TRBD1
size: once
CDR3: ASSLGQGRDEQF

V: TRBV5-4
J: TRBJ1-1
D: TRBD1
size: NA
CDR3: ASSKAGTVINTEAF

V: TRBV19
J: TRBJ2-1
D: NA
size: few
CDR3: ASSIVGAEQF

V: TRBV15
J: TRBJ1-5
D: NA
size: NA
CDR3: ATSREPDSPKH

V: TRBV18
J: TRBJ2-7
D: NA
size: NA
CDR3: ASTATQSSYEQY

V: TRBV29-1
J: TRBJ2-5
D: NA
size: NA
CDR3: SVRPAGRAETQY

V: TRBV18
J: TRBJ2-1
D: NA
size: NA
CDR3: ASSPDEGNEQF

V: TRBV6-5
J: NA
D: NA
size: NA
CDR3: ASRRQGPYEQY

V: TRBV4-3
J: TRBJ2-2
D: TRBD1
size: NA
CDR3: ASSQDPNRGLTGELF

V: TRBV2
J: NA
D: NA
size: NA
CDR3: ASSRTTYEQY

V: TRBV27
J: TRBJ2-3
D: NA
size: NA
CDR3: ASSPSADTQY

V: TRBV7-7
J: TRBJ2-1
D: TRBD1
size: NA
CDR3: ASSPIPGQGNEQF

V: TRBV19
J: TRBJ2-6
D: NA
size: NA
CDR3: ATTSGGLSGANVLT

V: TRBV29-1
J: TRBJ1-2
D: NA
size: NA
CDR3: SVVTALNYGYT

V: TRBV28
J: TRBJ2-7
D: NA
size: NA
CDR3: ASRTVSYEQY

V: TRBV9
J: TRBJ1-1
D: TRBD1
size: NA
CDR3: ASSVEAGGLRTEAF

V: TRBV6-5
J: TRBJ2-3
D: NA
size: NA
CDR3: ASSLGLSTDTQY

V: TRBV5-1
J: TRBJ2-3
D: TRBD2
size: few
CDR3: ASRPTSGGARNTQY

V: TRBV4-2
J: TRBJ2-5
D: TRBD2
size: few
CDR3: ASSHRLAGGPGETQY

V: TRBV5-1
J: TRBJ2-1
D: NA
size: NA
CDR3: ASSSPLGEGNEQF

V: TRBV9
J: TRBJ2-1
D: TRBD2
size: NA
CDR3: ASNRLAGGRGDEQF

V: TRBV5-5
J: TRBJ1-5
D: NA
size: NA
CDR3: ASSLRGGGNQPQH

V: TRBV6-6
J: TRBJ1-1
D: NA
size: few
CDR3: ASIDTEMNTEAF

V: TRBV4-3
J: TRBJ1-5
D: TRBD1
size: NA
CDR3: ASSQDYQGARQPQH

V: TRBV7-2
J: TRBJ1-2
D: NA
size: NA
CDR3: ASSFRPGNYT

V: TRBV28
J: TRBJ1-5
D: NA
size: once
CDR3: ASSLAGQPQH

V: TRBV5-1
J: TRBJ2-7
D: TRBD1
size: NA
CDR3: ASSPGTGGLEEQY

V: TRBV7-2
J: TRBJ1-5
D: TRBD1
size: NA
CDR3: ASSSGQGARPQH

V: TRBV6-5
J: TRBJ2-2
D: NA
size: NA
CDR3: ASRLHRDTGELF

V: TRBV29-1
J: TRBJ2-1
D: TRBD2
size: NA
CDR3: SVVGLAAYNEQF

V: TRBV28
J: TRBJ2-7
D: NA
size: NA
CDR3: ASSRDTLAEQY

V: TRBV5-6
J: TRBJ2-1
D: TRBD2
size: NA
CDR3: ASSPGLADSYNEQF

V: TRBV4-1
J: TRBJ1-2
D: NA
size: once
CDR3: ASSQERSVPYGYT